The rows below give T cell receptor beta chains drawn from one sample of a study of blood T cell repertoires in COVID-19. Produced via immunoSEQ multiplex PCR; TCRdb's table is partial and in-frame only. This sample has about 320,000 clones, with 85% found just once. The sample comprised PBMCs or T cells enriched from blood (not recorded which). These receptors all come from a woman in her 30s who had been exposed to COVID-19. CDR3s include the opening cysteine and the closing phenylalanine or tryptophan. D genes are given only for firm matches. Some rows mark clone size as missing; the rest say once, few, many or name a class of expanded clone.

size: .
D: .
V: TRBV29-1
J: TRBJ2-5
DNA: TGCAGCGTTGAAAAGACGGGGGAGACCCAGTACTTC
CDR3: CSVEKTGETQYF

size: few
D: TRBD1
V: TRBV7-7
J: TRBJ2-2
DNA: TGTGCTAGCAGCAGAAGACAGGGACGCACCGGGGAGCTGTTTTTT
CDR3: CASSRRQGRTGELFF

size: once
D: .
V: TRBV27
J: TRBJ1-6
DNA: TGTGCCAGCAGTATACTTACAGGGTCCTATTCACCCCTCCACTTT
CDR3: CASSILTGSYSPLHF

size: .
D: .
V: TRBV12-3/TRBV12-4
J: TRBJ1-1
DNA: TGTGCCAGCAGTTTTGGGGAGGGCACTGAAGCTTTCTTT
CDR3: CASSFGEGTEAFF

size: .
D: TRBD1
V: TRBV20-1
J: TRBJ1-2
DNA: TGCAGTGCTAGTGGGGACAGGGGACTGCCTAACTATGGCTACACCTTC
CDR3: CSASGDRGLPNYGYTF

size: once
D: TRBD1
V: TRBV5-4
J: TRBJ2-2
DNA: TGTGCCAGCAGCTTGGAGAACAGGGGGACCGGGGAGCTGTTTTTT
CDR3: CASSLENRGTGELFF

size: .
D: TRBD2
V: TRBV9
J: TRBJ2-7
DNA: TGTGCCAGCAGCGTAGGAGTAGCGGGGCGTCCCTACGAGCAGTACTTC
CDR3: CASSVGVAGRPYEQYF

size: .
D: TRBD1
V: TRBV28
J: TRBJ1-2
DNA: TGTGCCAGCAACTTACAGGGGGGGGACTATGGCTACACCTTC
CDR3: CASNLQGGDYGYTF

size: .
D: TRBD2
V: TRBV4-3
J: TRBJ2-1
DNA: TGCGCCAGCAGCCAAGAGACCCTGGCGGGGGGCCATCGGAATGAGCAGTTCTTC
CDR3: CASSQETLAGGHRNEQFF

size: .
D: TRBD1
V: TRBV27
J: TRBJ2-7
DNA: TGTGCCAGCAGTTTATTTCGGGGACAGGGTTTTGACGAGCAGTACTTC
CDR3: CASSLFRGQGFDEQYF

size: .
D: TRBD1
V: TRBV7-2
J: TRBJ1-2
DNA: TGTGCCAGCAGCGAACAGGGGGCAGATAGCAGGGGCTACACCTTC
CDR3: CASSEQGADSRGYTF

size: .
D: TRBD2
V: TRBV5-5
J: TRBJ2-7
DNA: TGTGCCAGCAGCTTGTACAGCGGGGGAGAGCAGTACTTC
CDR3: CASSLYSGGEQYF

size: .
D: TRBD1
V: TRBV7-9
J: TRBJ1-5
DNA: TGTGCCAGCAGCCTCGGCGACAGGGGCAATCAGCCCCAGCATTTT
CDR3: CASSLGDRGNQPQHF

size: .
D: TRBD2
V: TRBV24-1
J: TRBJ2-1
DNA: TGTGCCACCAGTGACCCCGGGACTAGCATTAAGAATGAGCAGTTCTTC
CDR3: CATSDPGTSIKNEQFF

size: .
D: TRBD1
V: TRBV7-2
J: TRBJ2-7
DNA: TGTGCCAGCAGCGTAACCGGGACAGACCCCTACGAGCAGTACTTC
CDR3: CASSVTGTDPYEQYF

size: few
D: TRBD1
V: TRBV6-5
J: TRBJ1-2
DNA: TGTGCCAGCAGTTCCCCAGGGGGCATCTATGGCTACACCTTC
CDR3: CASSSPGGIYGYTF

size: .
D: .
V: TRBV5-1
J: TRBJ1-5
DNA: TGCGCCAGCAGCTTGTTTCCAGGGGAGAAATTGCCCCAGCATTTT
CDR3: CASSLFPGEKLPQHF

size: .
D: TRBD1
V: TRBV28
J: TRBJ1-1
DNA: TGTGCCAGCAGAAAATTCGTCACAGGGGGCCCGAACACTGAAGCTTTCTTT
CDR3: CASRKFVTGGPNTEAFF

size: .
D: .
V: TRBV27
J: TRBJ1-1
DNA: TGTGCCAGCAGAGCGGGACGGATGAACACTGAAGCTTTCTTT
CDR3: CASRAGRMNTEAFF

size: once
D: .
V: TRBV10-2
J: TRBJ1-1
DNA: TGCGCCAGCAGTGAGAACAGGGAGAACACTGAAGCTTTCTTT
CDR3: CASSENRENTEAFF

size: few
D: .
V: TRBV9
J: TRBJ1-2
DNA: TGTGCCAGCAGGAGGGGCGAGGCGACTAGCGGCTACACCTTC
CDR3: CASRRGEATSGYTF

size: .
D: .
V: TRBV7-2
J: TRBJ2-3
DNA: TGTGCCAGCAGCTTCCCTGTCGGGGGGCCTTCAAGCACAGATACGCAGTATTTT
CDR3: CASSFPVGGPSSTDTQYF

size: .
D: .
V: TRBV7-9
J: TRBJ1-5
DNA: TGTGCCAGCAGCTTGGGGGGAGGTATTAGCAATCAGCCCCAGCATTTT
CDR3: CASSLGGGISNQPQHF

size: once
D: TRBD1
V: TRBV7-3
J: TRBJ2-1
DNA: TGTGCCAGCAGCCCTGACAGGGCAGGTCAAAATGAGCAGTTCTTC
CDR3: CASSPDRAGQNEQFF

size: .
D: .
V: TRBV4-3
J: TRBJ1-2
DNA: TGCGCCAGCAGCCAAGAGCCAGGGGAATATGGCTACACCTTC
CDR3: CASSQEPGEYGYTF

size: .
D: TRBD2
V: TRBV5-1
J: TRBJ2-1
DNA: TGCGCCAGCAGCTTGGGTAATAGCGGGAGGGGGAATGAGCAGTTCTTC
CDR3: CASSLGNSGRGNEQFF

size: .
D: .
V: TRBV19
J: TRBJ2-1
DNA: TGTGCCAGTAGTAGGGACACTAGATCCTACAATGAGCAGTTCTTC
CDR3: CASSRDTRSYNEQFF

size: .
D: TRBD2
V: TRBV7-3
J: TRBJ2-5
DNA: TGTGCCAGCAGCTTAGTTGGCGGGGGGGCGGAGACCCAGTACTTC
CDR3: CASSLVGGGAETQYF

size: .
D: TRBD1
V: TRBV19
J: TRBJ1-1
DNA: TGTGCCAGTAGTCCTCCGGGACAGGGGGGTGAAGCTTTCTTT
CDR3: CASSPPGQGGEAFF

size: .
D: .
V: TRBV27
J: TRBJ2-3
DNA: TGTGCCAGCAGTTTATCGGTGTTAGGCACAGATACGCAGTATTTT
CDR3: CASSLSVLGTDTQYF

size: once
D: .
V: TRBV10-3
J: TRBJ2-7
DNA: TGTGCCATCAGTGCTTCTAGCGAGAGCTCCTACGAGCAGTACTTC
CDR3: CAISASSESSYEQYF

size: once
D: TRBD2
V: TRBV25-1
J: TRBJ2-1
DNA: TGTGCCAGCACCCCAGGGACTAGGGACCTGATCTTC
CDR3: CASTPGTRDLIF

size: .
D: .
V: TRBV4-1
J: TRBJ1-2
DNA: TGCGCCAGCAGCCACACCCCAGGCAGCTTGATCTATGGCTACACCTTC
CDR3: CASSHTPGSLIYGYTF

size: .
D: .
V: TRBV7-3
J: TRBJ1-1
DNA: TGTGCCAGCAGCTTAGACGGGATTCGGGCTGAAGCTTTCTTT
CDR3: CASSLDGIRAEAFF

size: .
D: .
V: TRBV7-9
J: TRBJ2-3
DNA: TGTGCCAGCAGCTTAGCGGGAGTGTCAGATACGCAGTATTTT
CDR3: CASSLAGVSDTQYF

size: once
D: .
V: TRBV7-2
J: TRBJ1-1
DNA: TGTGCCAGCAGCTTAGCTCCGGACAGACCCACTGAAGCTTTCTTT
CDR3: CASSLAPDRPTEAFF

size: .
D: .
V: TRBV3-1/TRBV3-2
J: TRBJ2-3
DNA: TGTGCCAGCAGCTCCCGGTCGGGGTTTGATACGCAGTATTTT
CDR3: CASSSRSGFDTQYF

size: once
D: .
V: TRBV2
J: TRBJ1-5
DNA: TGTGCCAGTCGGACTTCAGGTTTGAGCAATCAGCCCCAGCATTTT
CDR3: CASRTSGLSNQPQHF

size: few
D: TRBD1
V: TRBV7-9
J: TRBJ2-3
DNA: TGTGCCAGCAGCTCCCCCTGGGGACAGGGGGCGGATACGCAGTATTTT
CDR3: CASSSPWGQGADTQYF

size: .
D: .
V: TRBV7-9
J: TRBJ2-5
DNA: TGTGCCAGCAGGACCTTAAACCAGCAGGGGATCTTCGAAACCCAGTACTTC
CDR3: CASRTLNQQGIFETQYF

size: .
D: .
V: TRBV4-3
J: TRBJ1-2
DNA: TGCGCCAGCAGCCAATTCCAGACTTCAGCTAACTATGGCTACACCTTC
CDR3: CASSQFQTSANYGYTF

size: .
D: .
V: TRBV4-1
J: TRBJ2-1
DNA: TGCGCCAGCAGCCAAGTCGTAGACTCCTACAATGAGCAGTTCTTC
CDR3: CASSQVVDSYNEQFF

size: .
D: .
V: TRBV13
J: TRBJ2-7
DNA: TGTGCCAGCAGCTCGAGCCTCCAGGGTGACGAGCAGTACTTC
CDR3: CASSSSLQGDEQYF